Following are 25 T cell receptor beta chains from one sample sequenced in a study of T-cell memory formation after mild COVID-19. One entry per CDR3 protein results from TCRdb running MiXCR on the 5' RACE reads. This repertoire shows over 450,000 distinct CDR3 sequences, around 21% found once; its top ten account for about an eighth. Sample: PBMCs or a T cell subset sorted from them (not recorded which). The receptor source for this set is an adult woman who had mild COVID-19 (a few samples of this study predate the infection). Cell type and time point are not known.

The chain joins TRBV7-2 to TRBJ2-1; 11 nucleotides match TRBD2. J lost 0 bases, V lost 5 bases, and 9 bases had no gene match. The CDR3 covers 18 residues. Germline V gene lookup returns CDR1 SGHTA and CDR2 FQGNSA. The CDR3 region is CASSGGLAGISSYNEQFF. DNA for the CDR3: TGTGCCAGCAGCGGCGGACTAGCGGGTATAAGCTCCTACAATGAGCAGTTCTTC.

The V call is TRBV12-3 or TRBV12-4, the J call TRBJ2-3, with 10 bases lining up with TRBD2. J gave up 6 bases and V 6 bases, and 9 bases lay outside the gene matches. This CDR3 has 15 residues. As DNA, the CDR3 is TGTGCCAGCAGCTTAACTAGCGGGATCGTTGATACGCAGTATTTT. Its protein is CASSLTSGIVDTQYF.

The table lists this clonotype with a few counts. V and J are TRBV9 and TRBJ2-2; 8 bases agree with TRBD2. The germline CDR1 and CDR2 sequences are SGDLS and YYNGEE. The CDR3 spans 16 residues. Trimming at V came to 4 bases and at J to 1 base, leaving 6 bases not matched to a gene. CDR3 protein: CASSPRGGGNTGELFF. CDR3 DNA: TGTGCCAGCAGCCCTCGGGGGGGAGGGAACACCGGGGAGCTGTTTTTT.

The chain uses TRBV25-1 and TRBJ2-2, with a possible D match to TRBD1 (6 bases). Trimming took 7 bases from V and 1 from J, leaving 16 bases between them. This CDR3 has 16 residues. Germline values: CDR1 MGHDK, CDR2 SYGVNS. As DNA, the CDR3 is TGTGCCAGCACCAGCTGGGCAGGGGAGAACACCGGGGAGCTGTTTTTT. It yields the protein CASTSWAGENTGELFF.

The chain has TRBV7-3 and TRBJ2-4; D is possibly TRBD2 (6 bases). This CDR3 is 15 amino acids long. Deletions cut 0 bases from V and 6 bases from J, with 12 bases between. The germline gives CDR1 SGHTA, CDR2 FQGTGA. For the CDR3, the DNA is TGTGCCAGCAGCTTAACCGGGAGTGCGGGAAACATTCAGTACTTC. Protein: CASSLTGSAGNIQYF.

The rearrangement links TRBV29-1 to TRBJ1-1; 7 bases are shared with TRBD1. The germline V gene encodes CDR1 SQVTM and CDR2 ANQGSEA. The CDR3 length is 11 residues. The CDR3 sequence is CRGGENTEAFF. The CDR3, as DNA: TGCAGAGGGGGCGAAAACACTGAAGCTTTCTTT.

The genes are TRBV4-1 and TRBJ2-3; D is possibly TRBD2 (6 bases). Trimming left V 0 bases short and J 0 bases short, with 10 bases between. The CDR3 loop spans 16 amino acids. Germline CDR1 reads MGHRA; CDR2 reads YSYEKL. The CDR3 region has the DNA TGCGCCAGCAGCCAAGAGGGCGGGGTAAGCACAGATACGCAGTATTTT. It specifies CASSQEGGVSTDTQYF.

The chain employs TRBV2 and TRBJ1-1, with D tentatively TRBD1 (5 bases). This CDR3 comprises 13 residues. Germline assignment: CDR1 SNHLY and CDR2 FYNNEI. With 6 bases removed from V and 0 bases from J, the gap between germline ends came to 8 bases. The CDR3: CASRGHMNTEAFF. The DNA for the CDR3 is TGTGCCAGCAGAGGACATATGAACACTGAAGCTTTCTTT. The variable domain in full, completed from reference TRBV2 and TRBJ1-1, reads EPEVTQTPSHQVTQMGQEVILRCVPISNHLYFYWYRQILGQKVEFLVSFYNNEISEKSEIFDDQFSVERPDGSNFTLKIRSTKLEDSAMYFCASRGHMNTEAFFGQGTRLTVV.

This clonotype has only a few counts. V gene TRBV5-6 combines with J gene TRBJ1-1; a weak D match, TRBD1 (5 bases). The germline CDR1 and CDR2 sequences are SGHDT and YYEEEE. This CDR3 has 15 residues. The ends were cut back, 3 bases at V and 4 bases at J, with 16 bases in the middle. The CDR3 region has the DNA TGTGCCAGCAGCTCAGCAAGGGGCATGAGCACTGAAGCTTTCTTT. This encodes CASSSARGMSTEAFF. Full variable domain (outside the CDR3, taken from reference TRBV5-6 and TRBJ1-1): DAGVTQSPTHLIKTRGQQVTLRCSPKSGHDTVSWYQQALGQGPQFIFQYYEEEERQRGNFPDRFSGHQFPNYSSELNVNALLLGDSALYLCASSSARGMSTEAFFGQGTRLTVV.

This clonotype has a handful of counts. The chain links TRBV15 to TRBJ2-3; the match to TRBD2 covers 9 bases. Germline V lookup: CDR1 LNHNV, CDR2 YYDKDF (reference sequence). The V and J ends lost 3 bases and 2 bases, in that order; junction bases with no gene match: 3. CDR3 length equals 15 residues. CDR3 loop: CATSSRTSATDTQYF. In DNA form, the CDR3 reads TGTGCCACCAGCAGTAGGACTAGCGCCACAGATACGCAGTATTTT.

The chain has TRBV6-2 or TRBV6-3 and TRBJ2-3, with a weak D call TRBD2 (5 bases). The V end lost 8 bases, the J end lost 4 bases, and 25 bases lay between the germline ends. The CDR3 length is 17 residues. Germline loops: CDR1 MNHEY, CDR2 SVGEGT. The CDR3 is CASGNSKDAGSADTQYF. CDR3 nucleotide sequence: TGTGCCAGCGGTAACTCAAAGGACGCGGGCTCGGCAGATACGCAGTATTTT.

This sequence joins TRBV6-5 and TRBJ2-7; perhaps TRBD1 as D (6 bases). Germline values: CDR1 MNHEY, CDR2 SVGAGI. Trimming shortened V by 4 bases and J by 5 bases, and 24 bases separated the two germline ends. The CDR3 extends over 17 amino acids. The CDR3 spells CASSSIFRGPLFNEQYF. Written as DNA, the CDR3 is TGTGCCAGCAGTTCCATTTTCAGGGGCCCGTTGTTTAACGAGCAGTACTTC.

V is TRBV7-9 and J is TRBJ1-2; the match to TRBD1 covers 12 bases. The germline CDR1 and CDR2 sequences are SEHNR and FQNEAQ (reference sequence). After removal of 5 bases from V and 4 bases from J, the junction contained 5 bases not matched to a gene. The CDR3 covers 15 residues. The DNA of the CDR3 is TGTGCCAGCAGCATACCGGGACAGGGGGCCTATGGCTACACCTTC. Protein sequence: CASSIPGQGAYGYTF.

The chain is built from TRBV14 and TRBJ2-7; perhaps TRBD2 as D (7 bases). Between the trimmed V and J ends, which lost 4 bases and 6 bases, there was a span of 28 bases. This CDR3 is built from 18 residues. CDR1 SGHDN and CDR2 FVKESK come from the germline V gene. The CDR3 loop reads CASSRGGLVGGPPREQYF. CDR3 nucleotide sequence: TGTGCCAGCAGCCGGGGGGGGCTAGTCGGCGGTCCCCCTCGCGAGCAGTACTTC.

This clonotype has just a few counts. The chain has TRBV7-2 and TRBJ2-3; 12 bases align to TRBD2. Per germline, CDR1 SGHTA and CDR2 FQGNSA. This CDR3 comprises 16 residues. The trim removed 5 bases at V and 3 bases at J, leaving 6 bases unmatched. CDR3 nucleotides: TGTGCCAGCAGCCAACGACTAGCGGGGGTGACAGATACGCAGTATTTT. Its protein product is CASSQRLAGVTDTQYF.

This chain links TRBV5-5 with TRBJ2-7, with a weak D call TRBD1 (6 bases). The germline V gene has CDR1 SGHKS and CDR2 YYEKEE (reference sequence). The CDR3 has 14 residues. Trimming took off 2 bases at V and 3 bases at J, with 12 bases between the two ends. The CDR3 sequence is CASSFTRGNYEQYF. CDR3 sequence (DNA): TGTGCCAGCAGCTTTACCAGGGGCAACTACGAGCAGTACTTC. Drawing the rest from reference TRBV5-5 and TRBJ2-7, the complete variable domain is DAGVTQSPTHLIKTRGQQVTLRCSPISGHKSVSWYQQVLGQGPQFIFQYYEKEERGRGNFPDRFSARQFPNYSSELNVNALLLGDSALYLCASSFTRGNYEQYFGPGTRLTVT.

This clonotype was detected a few times. V is TRBV2 and J is TRBJ2-5, with a possible D match to TRBD2 (5 bases). CDR3 length equals 12 residues. The germline V gene has CDR1 SNHLY and CDR2 FYNNEI. The germline V and J ends were trimmed by 8 bases and 7 bases, with 14 bases remaining between them. The DNA of the CDR3 is TGTGCCAGCTCAACCACGGCGGGGACCCAGTACTTC. As protein: CASSTTAGTQYF.

This clonotype was observed a few times. The V call is TRBV11-2, the J call TRBJ1-2; D is uncertain. With 0 bases removed from V and 4 bases from J, the gap between germline ends came to 12 bases. Germline V gene data show CDR1 as SGHAT and CDR2 as FQNNGV. The CDR3 is made up of 15 amino acids. The CDR3 coding sequence is TGTGCCAGCAGCTTAGATCGGTGGGAATCCTATGGCTACACCTTC. This sequence encodes CASSLDRWESYGYTF.

This clonotype was recorded at least ten times. The chain employs TRBV6-5 and TRBJ2-2; D perhaps matches TRBD2 (6 bases). V gave up 2 bases and J gave up 4 bases, with 8 bases separating them. From germline, CDR1 is MNHEY and CDR2 SVGAGI. This CDR3 is 14 amino acids long. CDR3 protein: CASSYGGSTGELFF. In nucleotides, the CDR3 is TGTGCCAGCAGTTACGGGGGGAGCACCGGGGAGCTGTTTTTT.

The chain is built from TRBV5-5 and TRBJ1-3; 8 nucleotides agree with TRBD1. The CDR3 consists of 15 residues. The germline CDR1 and CDR2 sequences are SGHKS and YYEKEE (reference sequence). Unmatched junction bases numbered 4, after V lost 3 bases and J lost 2 bases. CDR3 loop: CASSSQTGAGNTIYF. In nucleotides, the CDR3 is TGTGCCAGCAGCTCACAGACAGGGGCTGGAAACACCATATATTTT.

The rearrangement joins TRBV7-8 to TRBJ2-7; TRBD2 matches 14 bases. The CDR3 is 16 amino acids. The V and J ends lost 5 bases and 5 bases, in that order; junction bases with no gene match: 8. Germline values: CDR1 SGHVS, CDR2 FQNEAQ. Written as DNA, the CDR3 is TGTGCCAGCAGCAGACTAGCGGGAGGGAGTAATCACGAGCAGTACTTC. It translates to CASSRLAGGSNHEQYF.

The gene calls are TRBV6-5 and TRBJ2-3, with 7 bases lining up with TRBD2. Looked up from germline, CDR1 is MNHEY and CDR2 is SVGAGI. With 7 bases clipped from V and 2 bases from J, the junction kept 15 bases outside the gene matches. The CDR3 covers 17 residues. The CDR3 nucleotides are TGTGCCAGCACCGAACGGGGGGAAGCGGGGTTCACAGATACGCAGTATTTT. Translating it yields CASTERGEAGFTDTQYF.

J is TRBJ1-1 and V is TRBV20-1; 10 nucleotides line up with TRBD1. Germline CDR1 DFQATT, CDR2 SNEGSKA (reference sequence). The CDR3 totals 14 residues. The V segment lost 3 bases and the J segment 4 bases; nucleotides outside the gene matches: 5. CDR3 loop: CSARTGGVGTEAFF. The CDR3 DNA follows: TGCAGTGCTAGGACAGGGGGCGTTGGCACTGAAGCTTTCTTT.

This chain uses TRBV7-8 with TRBJ2-7, with 8 bases lining up with TRBD1. After removal of 4 bases from V and 3 bases from J, the junction contained 8 bases not matched to a gene. Germline loops: CDR1 SGHVS, CDR2 FQNEAQ. The CDR3 runs to 15 residues. The CDR3 spells CASSSTTGASYEQYF. CDR3 DNA sequence: TGTGCCAGCAGCTCCACGACAGGGGCCAGCTACGAGCAGTACTTC.

This clonotype was seen a few times. The chain employs TRBV7-2 and TRBJ2-1; 11 bases match TRBD2. CDR1 and CDR2 from the germline V gene are SGHTA and FQGNSA. There are 15 residues in the CDR3. V shed 0 bases, J shed 9 bases, and the junction held 4 bases outside the gene matches. CDR3 sequence: CASSLAGSGRGEQFF. Here the CDR3 DNA reads TGTGCCAGCAGCTTAGCCGGTAGCGGGAGGGGTGAGCAGTTCTTC.